The next 19 T cell receptor beta chains were all read from a single sample in a study of cytomegalovirus exposure and HLA in healthy donors. 60 Vbeta and 13 Jbeta primers were used in PCR. Assay used: immunoSEQ multiplex PCR; TCRdb lists only in-frame clones, some missing. The repertoire holds more than 95,000 clones, with roughly 76% as singletons. The sample taken for sequencing was PBMCs. These receptors were taken from a man aged 25 to 40 in good health and CMV-seropositive.

The chain employs TRBV7-2 and TRBJ1-5; the match to TRBD1 covers 8 bases. The length of the CDR3 is 15 residues. J lost 2 bases, V lost 5 bases, and 5 bases had no gene match. CDR1 is SGHTA, CDR2 FQGNSA, per germline. In nucleotides, the CDR3 is TGTGCCAGCAGCCCGGCAGGGGGCCGCAATCAGCCCCAGCATTTT. Protein product: CASSPAGGRNQPQHF.

The chain links TRBV4-1 to TRBJ2-5, with 14 bases matching TRBD2. The CDR3 has 14 residues. CDR1 and CDR2 from the germline V gene are MGHRA and YSYEKL. V lost 9 bases and J lost 4; bases outside the gene matches: 4. DNA for the CDR3: TGCGCCAGTCGAGGGACTAGCGGGGGAGAGACCCAGTACTTC. Protein: CASRGTSGGETQYF.

This chain links TRBV5-1 with TRBJ2-7; D call uncertain. V dropped 1 base and J dropped 0 bases, with 8 bases sitting between them. There are 14 residues in the CDR3. Germline V gene sequence: CDR1 SGHRS, CDR2 YFSETQ. The CDR3 nucleotides read TGCGCCAGCAGCTTGTCGGGTGCCTCCTACGAGCAGTACTTC. It encodes CASSLSGASYEQYF. Complete variable domain (other parts from reference TRBV5-1 and TRBJ2-7): KAGVTQTPRYLIKTRGQQVTLSCSPISGHRSVSWYQQTPGQGLQFLFEYFSETQRNKGNFPGRFSGRQFSNSRSEMNVSTLELGDSALYLCASSLSGASYEQYFGPGTRLTVT.

This clone is medium-sized. This CDR3 is CASSQGIGTGGEGGSGNTIYF. The CDR3 coding sequence is TGCGCCAGCAGCCAAGGGATCGGGACAGGGGGCGAAGGAGGGTCTGGAAACACCATATATTTT. The chain links TRBV4-3 to TRBJ1-3, with 12 bases that match TRBD1. Per germline, CDR1 LGHNA and CDR2 YSLEER. J was trimmed by 1 base and V by 1 base; bases with no gene match: 14. The CDR3 is made up of 21 amino acids.

This clone was detected once. The gene calls are TRBV30 and TRBJ2-7; the match to TRBD1 covers 9 bases. The CDR3 sequence is 11 residues long. Trimming cost V 5 bases and J 6 bases; bases outside gene matches: 2. Germline V gene data show CDR1 as GTSNPN and CDR2 as SVGIG (reference sequence). The chain's CDR3 is CAWGQGFEQYF. For the CDR3, the DNA is TGTGCCTGGGGACAGGGGTTCGAGCAGTACTTC.

The rearrangement joins TRBV1 to TRBJ2-7; the D segment call TRBD2 is taken from the table without a DNA check. TRBV1 is assigned pseudogene status. The CDR3 spans 19 residues. This chain's CDR3 is CTSSHPRTSGGDSSYEQYF. The CDR3 bases are TGCACCAGCAGCCACCCGAGGACTAGCGGGGGGGATAGCTCCTACGAGCAGTACTTC.

The gene calls are TRBV27 and TRBJ2-7; 7 bases are shared with TRBD1. The CDR3 runs to 13 residues. After removal of 6 bases from V and 4 bases from J, the junction contained 6 bases not matched to a gene. Germline CDR1 and CDR2: MNHEY and SMNVEV (reference sequence). CDR3 residues: CASSWDSGYEQYF. CDR3 in DNA: TGTGCCAGCAGCTGGGACAGTGGGTACGAGCAGTACTTC.

This clone was picked up a small number of times. The V gene is TRBV7-8, the J gene TRBJ2-2; 9 bases line up with TRBD1. With V trimmed by 4 bases and J by 4 bases, 4 bases remained unmatched. CDR3 length: 15 amino acids. CDR1 and CDR2 (germline): SGHVS, FQNEAQ. The CDR3 DNA reads as TGTGCCAGCAGCTGGGACAGGGCCCTCACCGGGGAGCTGTTTTTT. This sequence encodes CASSWDRALTGELFF.

The chain combines TRBV4-1 with TRBJ2-1; 7 nucleotides match TRBD2. The germline V gene has CDR1 MGHRA and CDR2 YSYEKL. This CDR3 contains 15 residues. Trimming took 5 bases from V and 4 from J; bases not matched to a gene: 8. CDR3 region: CASSELAISYNEQFF. The CDR3 coding sequence is TGCGCCAGCAGCGAACTAGCGATCAGTTACAATGAGCAGTTCTTC.

V is TRBV5-8 and J is TRBJ1-2, with D perhaps TRBD1 (5 bases). CDR3 length equals 17 residues. Germline V gene data show CDR1 as SGHTS and CDR2 as YDEGEE. V lost 0 bases, J lost 4 bases, and 19 bases lay in between. The CDR3: CASSLGEAGRAVYGYTF. The DNA for the CDR3 is TGTGCCAGCAGCTTGGGAGAAGCGGGGCGGGCAGTCTATGGCTACACCTTC.

Only one count was recorded for this clone. The chain has TRBV4-2 and TRBJ2-7; D might be TRBD1 (5 bases). Germline V gene lookup returns CDR1 LGHNA and CDR2 YNFKEQ. The germline V and J ends were trimmed by 0 bases and 1 base, with 7 bases remaining between them. This CDR3 is 14 amino acids long. The CDR3 is CASSQDDSSYEQYF. As DNA, the CDR3 is TGTGCCAGCAGCCAAGACGACAGTTCCTACGAGCAGTACTTC.

This chain uses TRBV7-9 with TRBJ2-5, with a weak D call TRBD2 (6 bases). This CDR3 is built from 14 residues. V lost 1 base to trimming and J lost 7 bases, with 13 bases between them. CDR1 is SEHNR and CDR2 is FQNEAQ in the germline V gene (reference sequence). The CDR3 spells CASSLGDLIGTQYF. In DNA, the CDR3 is TGTGCCAGCAGCTTAGGGGACTTAATTGGGACCCAGTACTTC.

This clone was recorded a few times. The chain's CDR3 is CASSFDINTGELFF. The CDR3 DNA follows: TGTGCCAGCAGCTTCGACATCAACACCGGGGAGCTGTTTTTT. The chain uses TRBV11-2 and TRBJ2-2; D gene uncertain. Germline CDR1 SGHAT, CDR2 FQNNGV. This CDR3 has 14 amino acids. The V end was cut by 3 bases, the J end by 2 bases, with 7 bases between.

This clone showed up just a few times. The chain uses TRBV23-1 and TRBJ2-5, with TRBD2 matching over 9 bases. TRBV23-1 is classed as an ORF, of uncertain function. V lost 2 bases to trimming and J lost 5 bases; unmatched junction nucleotides: 12. The CDR3 extends over 17 amino acids. Written as DNA, the CDR3 is TGCGCCAGCAGTCAACCGACTAGCGGAACTCCTTCGGAGACCCAGTACTTC. Its translation is CASSQPTSGTPSETQYF.

The gene calls are TRBV5-1 and TRBJ1-5; TRBD1 agrees at 9 bases. From germline, CDR1 is SGHRS and CDR2 YFSETQ. The CDR3 is 15 amino acids. J was trimmed by 2 bases and V by 4 bases; bases with no gene match: 4. CDR3 sequence: CASSETGGGNQPQHF. CDR3 bases: TGCGCCAGCAGCGAGACAGGGGGAGGCAATCAGCCCCAGCATTTT. Looking up the rest from reference TRBV5-1 and TRBJ1-5 gives the full variable domain: KAGVTQTPRYLIKTRGQQVTLSCSPISGHRSVSWYQQTPGQGLQFLFEYFSETQRNKGNFPGRFSGRQFSNSRSEMNVSTLELGDSALYLCASSETGGGNQPQHFGDGTRLSIL.

This clone was observed a single time. The chain combines TRBV7-9 with TRBJ2-5, with D possibly TRBD2 on 7 matching bases. V was pared by 9 bases and J by 1 base, with 9 bases between. Germline values: CDR1 SEHNR, CDR2 FQNEAQ (reference sequence). The CDR3 has 12 amino acids. The CDR3 DNA sequence: TGTGCCAGGGGGGGGGCCCAAGAGACCCAGTACTTC. This codes for CARGGAQETQYF.

This chain connects TRBV18 to TRBJ1-1; 11 bases are a match to TRBD1. The length of the CDR3 is 13 residues. Germline V gives CDR1 KGHSH, CDR2 LQKENI. V lost 4 bases and J lost 8; bases outside the gene matches: 3. CDR3 DNA: TGTGCCAGCTCACGGGACAGGGGGACCGAAGCTTTCTTT. Translating gives CASSRDRGTEAFF.

This chain connects TRBV2 to TRBJ2-6; no definite D call. Germline V gives CDR1 SNHLY, CDR2 FYNNEI. This CDR3 has 15 amino acids. Trimming removed 5 bases at V and 0 bases at J, with 8 bases between. The DNA of the CDR3 is TGTGCCAGCAGTTTAAGTAGCTCTGGGGCCAACGTCCTGACTTTC. It specifies CASSLSSSGANVLTF.

The rearrangement links TRBV5-4 to TRBJ1-2, with a weak D call TRBD1 (6 bases). Germline CDR1 reads SGHNT; CDR2 reads YYREEE (reference sequence). The CDR3 covers 13 residues. V shed 2 bases and J shed 7 bases, with 12 bases lying between them. The CDR3: CASSLENRVGYTF. The DNA for the CDR3 is TGTGCCAGCAGCTTAGAAAACAGGGTTGGCTACACCTTC.